The T cell receptor beta chain under discussion was sequenced for a study of blood T cell repertoires in COVID-19. The CDR3 has 16 amino acids. From germline, CDR1 is MDHEN and CDR2 SYDVKM. V lost 6 bases and J lost 2; bases outside the gene matches: 13. This table comes from immunoSEQ multiplex PCR, and its TCRdb copy is limited to in-frame clones, with some not included. The table has roughly 350,000 clones, around 87% seen once; the top ten hold about 10%. The V gene is TRBV28, the J gene TRBJ2-7, with 7 bases identical to TRBD1. This clonotype was obtained from a woman aged 25 to 39 with COVID-19, enrolled during active disease. Sequencing input: peripheral blood. For the CDR3, the DNA is TGTGCCAGCAGCGTAAACTCCGGGGACAGTCCCTACGAGCAGTACTTC. Translation gives CASSVNSGDSPYEQYF.